This T cell receptor beta chain came from a study of blood T cell repertoires in COVID-19. Study summary: The United States, Italy and Spain supplied acute and convalescent COVID-19 samples.

This CDR3 is built from 13 residues. Germline lookup yields CDR1 MNHEY and CDR2 SVGAGI. J lost 8 bases, V lost 5 bases, and 8 bases had no gene match. Using immunoSEQ multiplex PCR, the repertoire was profiled, and TCRdb retains in-frame clones only, with some absent. The sample lists roughly 330,000 clones, approximately 86% seen once, with 9.5% to 10% in the top ten. The chain couples TRBV6-5 to TRBJ1-2; 7 bases agree with TRBD1. Sequencing was carried out using peripheral blood. The receptor's source is a man aged 30-40 years with COVID-19, enrolled during active disease. CDR3 amino acids: CASSLSNRGGYTF. CDR3 DNA sequence: TGTGCCAGCAGTCTATCAAACAGGGGCGGCTACACCTTC.